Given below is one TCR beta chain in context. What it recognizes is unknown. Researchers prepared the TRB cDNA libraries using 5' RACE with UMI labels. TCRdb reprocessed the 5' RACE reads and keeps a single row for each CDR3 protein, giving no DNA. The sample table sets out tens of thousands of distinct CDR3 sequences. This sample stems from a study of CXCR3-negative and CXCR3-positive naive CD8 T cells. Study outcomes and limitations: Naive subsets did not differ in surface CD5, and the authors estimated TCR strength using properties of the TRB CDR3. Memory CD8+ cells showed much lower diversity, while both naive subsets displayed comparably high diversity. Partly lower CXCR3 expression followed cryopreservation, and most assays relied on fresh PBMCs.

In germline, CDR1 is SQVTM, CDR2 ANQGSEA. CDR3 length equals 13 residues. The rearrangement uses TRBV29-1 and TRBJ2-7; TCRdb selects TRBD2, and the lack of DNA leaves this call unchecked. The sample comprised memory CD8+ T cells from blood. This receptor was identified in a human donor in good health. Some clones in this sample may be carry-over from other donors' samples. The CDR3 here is CSVLLDGAYEQYF.